Listed here are 25 T cell receptor beta chains from one sample, sequenced in a study of CD8 T cells in Susac syndrome. An amount of RNA that ranged from roughly 0.45 to 1 ug was reverse transcribed with random hexamers. TCRdb independently ran MiXCR on the immunoSEQ multiplex PCR reads; one entry per CDR3 protein. The table has tens of thousands of distinct CDR3 sequences, under 95% seen once. Sequenced: CD4+ T cells from PBMCs. The receptors were sampled from a human donor with Susac syndrome.

The chain links TRBV5-1 to TRBJ2-2; 7 bases are shared with TRBD2. Germline V lookup: CDR1 SGHRS, CDR2 YFSETQ. V was pared by 6 bases and J by 1 base, with 3 bases of the junction left unmatched. The CDR3 totals 14 residues. The CDR3 spells CASKSGVNTGELFF. CDR3 bases: TGCGCCAGCAAGAGCGGGGTGAACACCGGGGAGCTGTTTTTT.

The CDR3 reads CASSYQGAMGNGYTF. CDR3 DNA sequence: TGTGCCAGCAGCTACCAAGGGGCAATGGGTAATGGCTACACCTTC. The chain is built from TRBV12-3 or TRBV12-4 and TRBJ1-2; maybe TRBD1 (5 bases). The CDR3 spans 15 residues. The germline V and J ends were trimmed by 6 bases and 6 bases, with 20 bases remaining between them.

The J gene is TRBJ2-6, the V gene TRBV20-1, with 8 bases aligning to TRBD1. The V and J ends lost 1 base and 2 bases, in that order; junction bases with no gene match: 1. CDR1 is DFQATT, CDR2 SNEGSKA, per germline (reference sequence). The CDR3 is 15 amino acids. CDR3 DNA sequence: TGCAGTGCTAGAGCAGGGGGCGCTGGGGCCAACGTCCTGACTTTC. It yields the protein CSARAGGAGANVLTF.

The chain has TRBV5-4 and TRBJ2-2; D uncertain. The germline CDR1 and CDR2 sequences are SGHNT and YYREEE (reference sequence). V was shortened by 0 bases and J by 5 bases, with 5 bases between the two germline ends. There are 13 residues in the CDR3. CDR3 sequence (DNA): TGTGCCAGCAGCTTGGCCGAGACCGGGGAGCTGTTTTTT. This sequence encodes CASSLAETGELFF.

The chain uses TRBV15 and TRBJ2-1; no reliable D call. Germline V gene lookup returns CDR1 LNHNV and CDR2 YYDKDF (reference sequence). This CDR3 contains 18 residues. V was clipped by 0 bases and J by 6 bases, with 21 bases between them. The CDR3 sequence is CATSRDPYARLWLNEQFF. DNA for the CDR3: TGTGCCACCAGCAGAGATCCCTACGCCAGATTATGGCTCAATGAGCAGTTCTTC.

The chain uses TRBV12-3 or TRBV12-4 and TRBJ2-3; TRBD1 is a possible D gene (5 bases). Trimming pared 6 bases from V and 2 bases from J, leaving 12 bases between. The CDR3 is made up of 14 amino acids. CDR3 coding DNA: TGTGCCAGCAGGCGGCAGGGAATCACAGATACGCAGTATTTT. This codes for CASRRQGITDTQYF.

The chain uses TRBV5-6 and TRBJ2-3, with D unclear. Germline values: CDR1 SGHDT, CDR2 YYEEEE. The V gene lost 4 bases and the J gene lost 0 bases, with 3 bases spanning the gap. The CDR3 sequence is 12 residues long. The CDR3 nucleotides read TGTGCCAGCAGCGTAAGCACAGATACGCAGTATTTT. Amino acid sequence: CASSVSTDTQYF.

V is TRBV30 and J is TRBJ2-5; no definite D call. Germline V gene sequence: CDR1 GTSNPN, CDR2 SVGIG (reference sequence). V lost 4 bases, J lost 5 bases, and 23 bases lay in between. This CDR3 region has 16 residues. The CDR3 coding sequence is TGTGCCTGGATCGACCACGAATCACACTTTGGGGAGACCCAGTACTTC. It specifies CAWIDHESHFGETQYF.

This clonotype showed up just once. V and J are TRBV19 and TRBJ1-1, with D possibly matching TRBD1 (5 bases). V was trimmed by 5 bases and J by 4 bases, leaving 17 bases between them. CDR3 length equals 15 residues. Germline CDR1 LNHDA, CDR2 SQIVND (reference sequence). CDR3: CASSLPTGGRTEAFF. The CDR3 region has the DNA TGTGCCAGTAGTCTACCTACAGGTGGACGCACTGAAGCTTTCTTT.

The V gene is TRBV20-1, the J gene TRBJ1-5; a possible D gene is TRBD1 (5 bases). V was cut by 0 bases and J by 1 base, with 19 bases left in between. This CDR3 region has 18 residues. Germline CDR1 reads DFQATT; CDR2 reads SNEGSKA (reference sequence). This CDR3 is CSARDSPGGGLSNQPQHF. CDR3 DNA: TGCAGTGCTAGAGATTCTCCGGGGGGAGGCTTGAGCAATCAGCCCCAGCATTTT.

This chain joins TRBV9 and TRBJ1-6, with D maybe TRBD1 (5 bases). Trimming pared 6 bases from V and 6 bases from J, leaving 13 bases between. The CDR3 length is 14 residues. Germline V gene data show CDR1 as SGDLS and CDR2 as YYNGEE. The DNA for the CDR3 is TGTGCCAGCACCGACGGACACCCTAATTCACCCCTCCACTTT. Translated: CASTDGHPNSPLHF.

V gene TRBV6-6 combines with J gene TRBJ1-4; D gene uncertain. V dropped 2 bases and J dropped 2 bases, with 6 bases sitting between them. The germline CDR1 and CDR2 sequences are MNHNY and SVGAGI (reference sequence). The CDR3 has 14 residues. The CDR3 DNA follows: TGTGCCAGCAGTTACCCGAGGACTAATGAAAAACTGTTTTTT. It translates to CASSYPRTNEKLFF.

CDR3 amino acids: CSARTSGGYEQYF. In DNA form, the CDR3 reads TGCAGTGCTCGGACTAGCGGGGGCTACGAGCAGTACTTC. The J gene is TRBJ2-7, the V gene TRBV20-1, with 13 bases matching TRBD2. The CDR3 runs to 13 residues. J was trimmed by 3 bases and V by 5 bases; bases with no gene match: 1. The germline V gene has CDR1 DFQATT and CDR2 SNEGSKA (reference sequence).

The chain has TRBV2 and TRBJ1-1; D is unresolved. CDR1 is SNHLY and CDR2 is FYNNEI in the germline V gene. This CDR3 is 15 amino acids long. V gave up 1 base and J gave up 5 bases, with 14 bases separating them. For the CDR3, the DNA is TGTGCCAGCAGTGAAGAAGATGGGGATTGGACTGAAGCTTTCTTT. Translation: CASSEEDGDWTEAFF.

This clonotype was counted only a few times. The chain combines TRBV6-5 with TRBJ1-4; D is ambiguous. The germline V gene has CDR1 MNHEY and CDR2 SVGAGI. Trimming cost V 6 bases and J 0 bases, with 11 bases left between them. The CDR3 length is 15 residues. This CDR3 is CASRGGPATNEKLFF. The CDR3 DNA is TGTGCCAGCAGGGGTGGACCGGCAACTAATGAAAAACTGTTTTTT.

This clonotype was detected once. The chain couples TRBV5-4 to TRBJ2-2, with 8 bases fitting TRBD1. After removal of 0 bases from V and 4 bases from J, the junction contained 8 bases not matched to a gene. CDR3 length: 17 residues. Germline CDR1 is SGHNT and CDR2 is YYREEE (reference sequence). CDR3 residues: CASSLGLQGGGTGELFF. In DNA form, the CDR3 reads TGTGCCAGCAGCTTGGGGCTACAGGGGGGTGGCACCGGGGAGCTGTTTTTT.

V usage is TRBV28 and J usage is TRBJ2-1; 10 positions match TRBD2. CDR3 length: 18 residues. Germline V gene data show CDR1 as MDHEN and CDR2 as SYDVKM. Germline trimming cut 3 bases from V and 4 bases from J; bases unmatched to any gene: 12. This chain's CDR3 is CASSLGTRAGGPYNEQFF. The DNA of the CDR3 is TGTGCCAGCAGTTTGGGGACGCGAGCGGGAGGGCCTTACAATGAGCAGTTCTTC.

The chain combines TRBV9 with TRBJ1-6; tentative D call: TRBD1 (5 bases). V was trimmed by 3 bases and J by 7 bases, leaving 14 bases between them. The CDR3 totals 15 residues. Germline loops: CDR1 SGDLS, CDR2 YYNGEE. CDR3 DNA sequence: TGTGCCAGCAGCGCCACAGGCCTGGGGAATTCACCCCTCCACTTT. Its translation: CASSATGLGNSPLHF.

This clonotype showed up just a few times. Relative to the germline gene, one junction end is altered; a read error may explain this. The V call is TRBV3-1, the J call TRBJ1-2; D remains unclear. The CDR3 contains 12 residues. Looked up from germline, CDR1 is LGHDT and CDR2 is YNNKEL (reference sequence). In DNA, the CDR3 is TGTGCCAGCAGTTTTGAAGGAGTGAAACACGTCTTC. It translates to CASSFEGVKHVF.

This clonotype was found once. This chain connects TRBV18 to TRBJ1-1; D remains unclear. Germline CDR1 reads KGHSH; CDR2 reads LQKENI. The CDR3 contains 16 residues. V lost 1 base to trimming and J lost 1 base, with 13 bases between them. The CDR3: CASSPLLVRENTEAFF. In DNA form, the CDR3 reads TGTGCCAGCTCACCACTCCTGGTGAGGGAGAACACTGAAGCTTTCTTT.

This chain links TRBV20-1 with TRBJ1-5, with 7 bases matching TRBD1. V shed 6 bases and J 0 bases; nucleotides not matched to a gene: 23. The V gene's germline CDR1 is DFQATT and CDR2 SNEGSKA (reference sequence). CDR3 length: 20 amino acids. CDR3 bases: TGCAGTGCGCAAGATGGGAGCCGAGACAGGGCCGAATATAGCAATCAGCCCCAGCATTTT. Translation gives CSAQDGSRDRAEYSNQPQHF.

The chain links TRBV7-6 to TRBJ2-2, with 8 bases aligning to TRBD1. V dropped 0 bases and J dropped 1; count of bases not matched to a gene: 4. Germline V gene lookup returns CDR1 SGHVS and CDR2 FNYEAQ. The CDR3 has 17 amino acids. DNA for the CDR3: TGTGCCAGCAGCTTAGCCGGACAGGGTTGGAACACCGGGGAGCTGTTTTTT. Its translation: CASSLAGQGWNTGELFF. Full variable domain (missing parts from reference TRBV7-6 and TRBJ2-2): GAGVSQSPRYKVTKRGQDVALRCDPISGHVSLYWYRQALGQGPEFLTYFNYEAQQDKSGLPNDRFSAERPEGSISTLTIQRTEQRDSAMYRCASSLAGQGWNTGELFFGEGSRLTVL.

The chain uses TRBV29-1 and TRBJ2-3; D not resolved. The CDR3 is 11 residues long. Between the trimmed V and J ends, which lost 4 bases and 2 bases, there was a span of 4 bases. Germline CDR1 and CDR2: SQVTM and ANQGSEA. The DNA for the CDR3 is TGCAGCGTTGGGACCACAGATACGCAGTATTTT. Residues: CSVGTTDTQYF.

This chain's CDR3 is CAISEGGSTYEQYF. The CDR3 nucleotides are TGTGCCATCAGTGAGGGCGGGAGCACCTACGAGCAGTACTTC. This chain uses TRBV10-3 with TRBJ2-7; 7 bases match TRBD2. With 2 bases clipped from V and 2 bases from J, the junction kept 3 bases outside the gene matches. Germline V gene sequence: CDR1 ENHRY, CDR2 SYGVKD. The CDR3 spans 14 residues.

The chain carries TRBV2 and TRBJ2-4; D is unclear. Germline CDR1 reads SNHLY; CDR2 reads FYNNEI. Trimming removed 9 bases from V and 6 bases from J, with 9 bases in between. The CDR3 consists of 11 residues. The CDR3 DNA follows: TGTGCCAGTGATTTTGGAAACATTCAGTACTTC. Translated, it gives CASDFGNIQYF.